This T cell receptor (beta chain) was profiled in a study of response to subunit inactivated influenza vaccine. Study-wide results and caveats: It was the authors' suggestion that each seasonal influenza vaccination recruits few new T cells.

Each CDR3 protein gets one entry after TCRdb re-called the RT-PCR reads with MiXCR. The sample consists of a few hundred thousand distinct CDR3 sequences, roughly 20% of them appearing once. Germline trimming cut 1 base from V and 5 bases from J; bases unmatched to any gene: 8. The CDR3 runs to 16 residues. CDR1 is LNHNV, CDR2 YYDKDF, per germline (reference sequence). This clonotype was picked up a small number of times. Antigen specificity is unknown. This sequence originates from a man aged 45-69 years who received an inactivated influenza vaccine. The chain recombines TRBV15 with TRBJ2-5; 9 bases align to TRBD2. Here the sequenced sample was PBMCs from blood, taken less than 22 months after vaccination. In DNA, the CDR3 is TGTGCCACCAGCAGAGTCCGGCTAGCGGGAAAGGAGACCCAGTACTTC. It codes for CATSRVRLAGKETQYF.